The entry below gives a single T cell receptor beta chain sequence along with its context. The antigen is unknown. The data belong to a study of vaccination and CD4 T cells after COVID-19. About the research overall: Six males and four females, two of them Hispanic, were enrolled as convalescents. The study drew post-COVID samples a median around 100 days after diagnosis (range 35 to 161).

The treatment here: roughly 10-day PBMC culture with coronavirus spike peptide pools or control peptides (ViraFEST assay). The ViraFEST method relied on peptide pools to expand antigen-specific T cells, followed by TCR sequencing. The Oncomine TCR Beta short-read assay sequenced DNA from cultured CD4+ T cells. One entry per CDR3 protein results from TCRdb running MiXCR on the PCR reads. This sample carries roughly 5,000 distinct CDR3 sequences, 44% of them seen once, and the ten largest clones take around a tenth. The CDR3 sequence is 15 residues long. Per germline, CDR1 DFQATT and CDR2 SNEGSKA (reference sequence). The V and J ends lost 3 bases and 0 bases respectively, with 14 bases between them.

The chain links TRBV20-1 to TRBJ2-5, with D possibly TRBD1 on 5 matching bases. The TCR was taken from a human donor who had recovered from COVID-19. The material sequenced was CD4+ T cells from blood, cultured in vitro. CDR3 DNA: TGCAGTGCTAGTCCCATGACAGTGTACCAAGAGACCCAGTACTTC. Its translation: CSASPMTVYQETQYF.